The 3 T cell receptor beta chains in this list originate from one sample, sequenced in a study of blood T cell repertoires in COVID-19. TCRdb's table, derived via immunoSEQ multiplex PCR, lists solely in-frame clones and lacks some. The sample consists of roughly 40,000 clones, 90% of them appearing once. Sequencing input: peripheral blood. The source is a man between 65 and 80 years old with acute or convalescent COVID-19.

This clone was observed a single time. The chain employs TRBV29-1 and TRBJ2-5; 7 bases line up with TRBD1. There are 12 residues in the CDR3. The junction had 5 bases not matched to a gene; V was cut back by 5 bases and J by 5 bases. CDR1 and CDR2 from the germline V gene are SQVTM and ANQGSEA. The CDR3 nucleotides read TGCAGCGTTCTACAGGGGCCGGAGACCCAGTACTTC. Translated, it gives CSVLQGPETQYF.

This chain uses TRBV18 with TRBJ2-6; 7 bases agree with TRBD1. V lost 3 bases, J lost 2 bases, and 7 bases stayed unmatched. Germline V gene lookup returns CDR1 KGHSH and CDR2 LQKENI. The length of the CDR3 is 17 residues. DNA for the CDR3: TGTGCCAGCTCACCGGGGCAGGGGGTAACTGGGGCCAACGTCCTGACTTTC. This translates into CASSPGQGVTGANVLTF.

V is TRBV24-1 and J is TRBJ2-1, with 9 bases identical to TRBD2. This CDR3 is built from 13 residues. V trimming: 9 bases; J trimming: 10 bases; junction bases outside the gene matches: 9. CDR1 and CDR2 (germline): KGHDR, SFDVKD. The CDR3 spells CATRGSGGGEQFF. CDR3 nucleotides: TGTGCCACCCGTGGTAGCGGGGGTGGGGAGCAGTTCTTC.